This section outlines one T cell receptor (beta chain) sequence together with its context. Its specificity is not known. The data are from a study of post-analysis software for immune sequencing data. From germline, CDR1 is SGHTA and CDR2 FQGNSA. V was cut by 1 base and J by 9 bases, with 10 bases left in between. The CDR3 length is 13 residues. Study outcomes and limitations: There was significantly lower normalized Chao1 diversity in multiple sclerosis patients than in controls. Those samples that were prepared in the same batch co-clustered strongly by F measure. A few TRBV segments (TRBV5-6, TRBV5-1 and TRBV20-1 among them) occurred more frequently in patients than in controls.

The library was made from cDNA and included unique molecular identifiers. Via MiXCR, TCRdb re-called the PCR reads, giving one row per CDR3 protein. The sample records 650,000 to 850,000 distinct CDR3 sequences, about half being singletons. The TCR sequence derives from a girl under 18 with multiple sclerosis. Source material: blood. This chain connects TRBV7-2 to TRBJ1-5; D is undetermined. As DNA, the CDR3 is TGTGCCAGCAGCTTAGAGGTCACGTTGCCCCAGCATTTT. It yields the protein CASSLEVTLPQHF.